Presented here are 5 T cell receptor beta chains from one specimen sequenced in a study of a mutant IDH1 vaccine in newly diagnosed glioma. Sequencing was performed with immunoSEQ multiplex PCR; in TCRdb, only in-frame clones are kept and a portion is missing. The sample includes 20,000 or so clones, about 85% of them seen just once. Sample time point: baseline, week 1 (first vaccination visit). Treatment given: pre-vaccination baseline after standard-of-care therapy. The starting material was PBMCs, obtained from a glioma patient treated with radiotherapy, temozolomide or both. The receptors originated from a man aged 35 to 55 with glioma.

The genes are TRBV5-6 and TRBJ1-3; D is ambiguous. CDR3 length: 15 amino acids. V was pared by 4 bases and J by 4 bases, with 15 bases between. In germline, CDR1 is SGHDT, CDR2 YYEEEE. CDR3 region: CASSTQTGFGNTIYF. For the CDR3, the DNA is TGTGCCAGCAGCACCCAGACTGGTTTCGGAAACACCATATATTTT.

The chain couples TRBV19 to TRBJ1-5; 9 bases fit TRBD1. With 5 bases clipped from V and 6 bases from J, the junction kept 11 bases outside the gene matches. The germline CDR1 and CDR2 sequences are LNHDA and SQIVND (reference sequence). The CDR3 contains 16 residues. The CDR3 DNA follows: TGTGCCAGTAGTCTAACCGGGGGGACAGGGAGTCAGCCCCAGCATTTT. Encoded protein: CASSLTGGTGSQPQHF. The whole variable domain, filled in from reference TRBV19 and TRBJ1-5, reads DGGITQSPKYLFRKEGQNVTLSCEQNLNHDAMYWYRQDPGQGLRLIYYSQIVNDFQKGDIAEGYSVSREKKESFPLTVTSAQKNPTAFYLCASSLTGGTGSQPQHFGDGTRLSIL.

This sequence joins TRBV5-1 and TRBJ2-5; D tentatively reads TRBD1 or TRBD2 (5 bases each). Germline V lookup: CDR1 SGHRS, CDR2 YFSETQ. The CDR3 covers 15 residues. V was pared by 0 bases and J by 2 bases, with 11 bases between. CDR3 region: CASSLGGIRQETQYF. The CDR3 nucleotides are TGCGCCAGCAGCTTGGGGGGGATCCGTCAAGAGACCCAGTACTTC.

The chain employs TRBV11-3 and TRBJ2-7; the D gene is possibly TRBD1 (5 bases). V was cut by 3 bases and J by 7 bases, with 13 bases left in between. From germline, CDR1 is SGHNT and CDR2 YENEEA. CDR3 length: 13 amino acids. Here the CDR3 DNA reads TGTGCCAGCAGCTTTACTCAGGGTGGGGAGCAGTACTTC. This encodes CASSFTQGGEQYF. The full variable domain, its missing parts supplied by reference TRBV11-3 and TRBJ2-7, is EAGVVQSPRYKIIEKKQPVAFWCNPISGHNTLYWYLQNLGQGPELLIRYENEEAVDDSQLPKDRFSAERLKGVDSTLKIQPAELGDSAVYLCASSFTQGGEQYFGPGTRLTVT.

About this clone: One end of the junction fails to match germline, which may point to a read error. The chain combines TRBV6-6 with TRBJ1-1; no definite D call. This CDR3 has 15 residues. Per germline, CDR1 MNHNY and CDR2 SVGAGI (reference sequence). The DNA for the CDR3 is TGTGCCAGCAGTTACCCCCTAGACCGACCTTCTGAGGCTTTCTTT. Translated: CASSYPLDRPSEAFF.